One sample yielded the 26 T cell receptor beta chains listed below, sequenced in a study of cytomegalovirus exposure and HLA in healthy donors. 13 Jbeta primers and 60 Vbeta primers were used for the PCR. Some clones are missing from TCRdb's copy, which holds only in-frame ones; the method was immunoSEQ multiplex PCR. The data hold about 170,000 clones, with around 80% observed a single time. Sequencing was done on a sample of PBMCs. The receptors come from a girl between 10 and 17 years old in good health and CMV-seropositive.

The chain joins TRBV28 to TRBJ1-1; D is possibly TRBD1 (6 bases). The CDR3 totals 14 residues. Trimming cost V 6 bases and J 5 bases, with 16 bases left between them. Germline V CDR1 and CDR2: MDHEN, SYDVKM. Here the CDR3 reads CASSPRGGGTEAFF. The CDR3 nucleotides are TGTGCCAGCAGCCCCCGCGGGGGCGGGACTGAAGCTTTCTTT.

The V gene is TRBV4-3, the J gene TRBJ1-3; unclear D gene. Per the germline V gene, CDR1 is LGHNA and CDR2 is YSLEER. This CDR3 comprises 15 residues. V dropped 0 bases and J dropped 0 bases, with 6 bases sitting between them. The chain's CDR3 is CASSQEHYSGNTIYF. CDR3 nucleotides: TGCGCCAGCAGCCAAGAGCACTACTCTGGAAACACCATATATTTT.

CDR3 sequence (DNA): TGTGCCAGCAGCGTAGCTACGGGGGGCGACACCGGGGAGCTGTTTTTT. Encoded protein: CASSVATGGDTGELFF. The rearrangement uses TRBV9 and TRBJ2-2, with TRBD2 as a possible D gene (7 bases). V dropped 0 bases and J dropped 3 bases, with 12 bases sitting between them. CDR3 length: 16 residues. Germline V gene lookup returns CDR1 SGDLS and CDR2 YYNGEE.

The V gene is TRBV9, the J gene TRBJ1-2; D is unresolved. This CDR3 comprises 15 residues. Germline loops: CDR1 SGDLS, CDR2 YYNGEE. The ends were cut back, 0 bases at V and 4 bases at J, with 13 bases in the middle. CDR3 in DNA: TGTGCCAGCAGCGTAGACGCGGCGCCGGTCTATGGCTACACCTTC. Protein product: CASSVDAAPVYGYTF.

The chain carries TRBV28 and TRBJ2-5, with 9 bases fitting TRBD1. The CDR3 loop spans 15 amino acids. Germline CDR1 MDHEN, CDR2 SYDVKM. V was pared by 6 bases and J by 0 bases, with 5 bases of the junction left unmatched. Here the CDR3 DNA reads TGTGCCAGCAGCGTAGACAGGGGGTACCAAGAGACCCAGTACTTC. Translation gives CASSVDRGYQETQYF. Full variable domain (outside the CDR3, taken from reference TRBV28 and TRBJ2-5): DVKVTQSSRYLVKRTGEKVFLECVQDMDHENMFWYRQDPGLGLRLIYFSYDVKMKEKGDIPEGYSVSREKKERFSLILESASTNQTSMYLCASSVDRGYQETQYFGPGTRLLVL.

The V call is TRBV11-2, the J call TRBJ2-2; D is unresolved. The V gene's germline CDR1 is SGHAT and CDR2 FQNNGV. V was clipped by 3 bases and J by 0 bases, with 2 bases between them. The CDR3 sequence is 13 residues long. The CDR3 bases are TGTGCCAGCAGCTTCGCGAACACCGGGGAGCTGTTTTTT. It is translated as CASSFANTGELFF.

This clone was seen only a few times. This chain connects TRBV6-5 to TRBJ1-4; unclear D gene. The germline V gene encodes CDR1 MNHEY and CDR2 SVGAGI. V was pared by 2 bases and J by 7 bases, with 8 bases between. The CDR3 is made up of 13 amino acids. CDR3 region: CASSYLESEKLFF. In DNA form, the CDR3 reads TGTGCCAGCAGTTACCTTGAGAGTGAAAAACTGTTTTTT.

V and J are TRBV6-5 and TRBJ1-2; D remains ambiguous. Germline V lookup: CDR1 MNHEY, CDR2 SVGAGI. The CDR3 length is 14 residues. The V and J ends lost 4 bases and 8 bases respectively, with 17 bases between them. This chain's CDR3 is CASSSPGGQAGYTF. The CDR3 DNA reads TGTGCCAGCAGTTCCCCGGGCGGGCAGGCCGGCTACACCTTC.

The chain couples TRBV9 to TRBJ1-4; D might be TRBD1 (5 bases). Trimming left V 3 bases short and J 11 bases short, with 17 bases between. This CDR3 is 14 amino acids long. The germline V gene encodes CDR1 SGDLS and CDR2 YYNGEE. The CDR3 DNA reads as TGTGCCAGCAGCGAGGGACTTGGAGGGAATAAACTGTTTTTT. It yields the protein CASSEGLGGNKLFF.

The chain is built from TRBV5-1 and TRBJ2-5, with D possibly matching TRBD2 (5 bases). The CDR3 is made up of 14 amino acids. V was pared by 4 bases and J by 3 bases, with 13 bases between. Germline V gene sequence: CDR1 SGHRS, CDR2 YFSETQ. In nucleotides, the CDR3 is TGCGCCAGCAGCCGGGGAGCACCCGAAGAGACCCAGTACTTC. Its translation is CASSRGAPEETQYF.

V and J are TRBV7-3 and TRBJ2-2; TRBD2 matches 11 bases. Germline CDR1 SGHTA, CDR2 FQGTGA. Losses at the gene ends were 1 base for V and 3 bases for J; bases not matched to a gene: 1. CDR3 size: 16 residues. CDR3 in amino acids: CASSLISGGDTGELFF. The DNA for the CDR3 is TGTGCCAGCAGCTTAATTAGCGGGGGGGACACCGGGGAGCTGTTTTTT.

The CDR3 region has the DNA TGTGCCAGCAGTTACTCTGGCAGGACTAACTATGGCTACACCTTC. Translating gives CASSYSGRTNYGYTF. The chain has TRBV6-5 and TRBJ1-2, with D unresolved. Germline lookup yields CDR1 MNHEY and CDR2 SVGAGI. The ends were cut back, 0 bases at V and 0 bases at J, with 8 bases in the middle. This CDR3 region has 15 residues.

The V gene is TRBV5-6, the J gene TRBJ1-1; D perhaps matches TRBD1 (6 bases). V shed 0 bases and J shed 0 bases, with 12 bases lying between them. The CDR3 contains 16 residues. Germline loops: CDR1 SGHDT, CDR2 YYEEEE. This CDR3 is CASSLAGSGVNTEAFF. CDR3 bases: TGTGCCAGCAGCTTGGCCGGGTCAGGGGTGAACACTGAAGCTTTCTTT.

The chain joins TRBV2 to TRBJ2-7; 14 bases line up with TRBD2. V dropped 8 bases and J dropped 2; count of bases not matched to a gene: 8. CDR3 length equals 16 residues. From germline, CDR1 is SNHLY and CDR2 FYNNEI. Here the CDR3 reads CASGGTSGRLTYEQYF. The CDR3 coding sequence is TGTGCCAGCGGGGGGACTAGCGGGAGACTCACCTACGAGCAGTACTTC.

The chain uses TRBV9 and TRBJ1-1; D not resolved. CDR1 and CDR2 from the germline V gene are SGDLS and YYNGEE. The ends were cut back, 0 bases at V and 7 bases at J, with 10 bases in the middle. This CDR3 spans 13 amino acids. The CDR3 region has the DNA TGTGCCAGCAGCGTAGCTACGAGGAGTGAAGCTTTCTTT. The encoded protein is CASSVATRSEAFF.

There are a few counts of this clone. This chain joins TRBV5-4 and TRBJ2-2; D unclear. V dropped 0 bases and J dropped 0 bases, with 9 bases sitting between them. This CDR3 has 16 amino acids. Per the germline V gene, CDR1 is SGHNT and CDR2 is YYREEE (reference sequence). The CDR3, as DNA: TGTGCCAGCAGCTTGGCGCGCGCCTCGAACACCGGGGAGCTGTTTTTT. Protein: CASSLARASNTGELFF.

This clone has more than one count but fewer than ten. This sequence joins TRBV5-1 and TRBJ2-2; D gene uncertain. Germline V gene lookup returns CDR1 SGHRS and CDR2 YFSETQ. V was trimmed by 0 bases and J by 6 bases, leaving 9 bases between them. The CDR3 has 14 amino acids. CDR3: CASSLEPGPGELFF. CDR3 nucleotide sequence: TGCGCCAGCAGCTTGGAACCAGGCCCCGGGGAGCTGTTTTTT.

This clone was seen a few times. The V and J genes are TRBV5-6 and TRBJ2-7; 7 nucleotides agree with TRBD1. Germline-derived CDR1 and CDR2 are SGHDT and YYEEEE. Losses at the gene ends were 3 bases for V and 5 bases for J; bases not matched to a gene: 2. The CDR3 contains 12 residues. The CDR3 DNA is TGTGCCAGCAGCTGGGGGACAGACGAGCAGTACTTC. The encoded protein is CASSWGTDEQYF.

CDR3 DNA: TGTGCCAGCAGTCCGGTCGGGGGACGGGAGGAGCTGTTTTTT. This codes for CASSPVGGREELFF. The rearrangement joins TRBV28 to TRBJ2-2; maybe TRBD2 (6 bases). The CDR3 extends over 14 amino acids. Germline CDR1 reads MDHEN; CDR2 reads SYDVKM. V was cut by 5 bases and J by 10 bases, with 17 bases left in between.

This chain joins TRBV2 and TRBJ1-5, with D possibly TRBD1 on 6 matching bases. Trimming shortened V by 1 base and J by 0 bases, and 13 bases separated the two germline ends. Germline CDR1 and CDR2: SNHLY and FYNNEI. The CDR3 consists of 17 residues. The CDR3 reads CASSEEGGTYSNQPQHF. CDR3 DNA: TGTGCCAGCAGTGAAGAGGGGGGGACATATAGCAATCAGCCCCAGCATTTT.

This chain connects TRBV5-6 to TRBJ1-5; tentatively, D is TRBD1 (5 bases). CDR1 is SGHDT and CDR2 is YYEEEE in the germline V gene. CDR3 length: 15 amino acids. V was shortened by 6 bases and J by 1 base, with 14 bases between the two germline ends. CDR3 nucleotide sequence: TGTGCCAGCACCAACGGCCCAGGGAGCAATCAGCCCCAGCATTTT. Amino acids: CASTNGPGSNQPQHF.

This chain joins TRBV4-2 and TRBJ2-1; 7 nucleotides match TRBD2. Germline CDR1 and CDR2: LGHNA and YNFKEQ. V lost 4 bases to trimming and J lost 8 bases; unmatched junction nucleotides: 8. This CDR3 comprises 14 residues. DNA for the CDR3: TGTGCCAGCAGCCCCCGGACTAGTTTCGATGAGCAGTTCTTC. It codes for CASSPRTSFDEQFF.

This chain uses TRBV20-1 with TRBJ1-1; no firm D call. The CDR3 extends over 11 amino acids. The germline V gene has CDR1 DFQATT and CDR2 SNEGSKA (reference sequence). Between the trimmed V and J ends, which lost 1 base and 11 bases, there was a span of 11 bases. The CDR3 loop is CSARGNREAFF. DNA for the CDR3: TGCAGTGCTAGAGGGAACCGGGAGGCTTTCTTT.

The V gene is TRBV6-1, the J gene TRBJ1-1; D not resolved. V gave up 5 bases and J gave up 1 base, with 8 bases separating them. This CDR3 comprises 13 residues. CDR1 and CDR2 from the germline V gene are MNHNS and SASEGT. CDR3 nucleotide sequence: TGTGCCAGCAGTTATGAAGCGAACACTGAAGCTTTCTTT. Its protein product is CASSYEANTEAFF.

The CDR3 coding sequence is TGTGCTGGGAGGGGGACAGGGGGCATTGAGACCCAGTACTTC. It encodes CAGRGTGGIETQYF. The chain uses TRBV30 and TRBJ2-5, with 12 bases that match TRBD1. From germline, CDR1 is GTSNPN and CDR2 SVGIG (reference sequence). The CDR3 length is 14 residues.

CDR3 region: CASSFLGLSYEQYF. In nucleotides, the CDR3 is TGTGCCAGCAGTTTCCTGGGACTCTCCTACGAGCAGTACTTC. The gene calls are TRBV27 and TRBJ2-7, with D possibly matching TRBD2 (6 bases). Looked up from germline, CDR1 is MNHEY and CDR2 is SMNVEV (reference sequence). V dropped 3 bases and J dropped 0 bases, with 9 bases sitting between them. The CDR3 loop spans 14 amino acids.